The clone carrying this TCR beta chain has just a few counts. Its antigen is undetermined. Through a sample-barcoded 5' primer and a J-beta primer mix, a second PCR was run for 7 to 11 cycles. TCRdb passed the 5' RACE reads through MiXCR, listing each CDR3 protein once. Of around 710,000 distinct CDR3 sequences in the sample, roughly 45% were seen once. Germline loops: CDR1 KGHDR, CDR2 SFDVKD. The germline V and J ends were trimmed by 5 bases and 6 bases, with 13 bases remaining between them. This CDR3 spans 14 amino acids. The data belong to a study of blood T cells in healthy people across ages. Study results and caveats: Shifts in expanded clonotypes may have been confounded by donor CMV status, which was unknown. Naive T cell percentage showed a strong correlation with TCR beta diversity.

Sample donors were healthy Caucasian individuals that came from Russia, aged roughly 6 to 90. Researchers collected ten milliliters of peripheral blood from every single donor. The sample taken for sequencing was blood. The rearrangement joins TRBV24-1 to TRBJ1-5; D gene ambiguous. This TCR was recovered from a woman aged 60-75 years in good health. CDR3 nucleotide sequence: TGTGCCACCAGTGGAGGGAATAACGTTCAGCCCCAGCATTTT. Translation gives CATSGGNNVQPQHF.